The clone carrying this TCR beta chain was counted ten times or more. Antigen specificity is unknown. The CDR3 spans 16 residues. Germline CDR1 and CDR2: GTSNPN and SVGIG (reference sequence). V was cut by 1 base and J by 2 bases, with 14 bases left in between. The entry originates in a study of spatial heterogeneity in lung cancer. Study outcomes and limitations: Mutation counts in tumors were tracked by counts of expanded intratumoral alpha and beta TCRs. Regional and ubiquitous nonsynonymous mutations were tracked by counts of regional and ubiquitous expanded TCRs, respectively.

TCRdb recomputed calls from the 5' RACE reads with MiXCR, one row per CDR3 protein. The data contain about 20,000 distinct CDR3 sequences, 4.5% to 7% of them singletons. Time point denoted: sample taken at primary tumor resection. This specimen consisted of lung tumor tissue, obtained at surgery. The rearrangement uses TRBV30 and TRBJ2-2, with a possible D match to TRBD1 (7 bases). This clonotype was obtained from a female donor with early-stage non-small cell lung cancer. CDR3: CAWSGRQGGNTGELFF. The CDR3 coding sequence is TGTGCCTGGAGTGGCCGACAGGGAGGAAACACCGGGGAGCTGTTTTTT.